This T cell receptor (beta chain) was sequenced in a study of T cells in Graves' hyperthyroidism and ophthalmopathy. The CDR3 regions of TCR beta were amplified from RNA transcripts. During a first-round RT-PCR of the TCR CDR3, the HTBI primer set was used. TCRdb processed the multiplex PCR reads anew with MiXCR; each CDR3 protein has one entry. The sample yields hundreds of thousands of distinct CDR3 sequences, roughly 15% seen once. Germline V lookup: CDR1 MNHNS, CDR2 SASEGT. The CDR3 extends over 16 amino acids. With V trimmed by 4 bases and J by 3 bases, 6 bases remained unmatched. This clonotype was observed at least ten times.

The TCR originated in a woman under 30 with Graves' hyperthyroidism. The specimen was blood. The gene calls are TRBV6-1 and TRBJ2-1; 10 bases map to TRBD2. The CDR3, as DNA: TGTGCCAGCAGTGCCCGGACTAGCGGAATCTACAATGAGCAGTTCTTC. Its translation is CASSARTSGIYNEQFF.